This T cell receptor (beta chain) was profiled in a study of cytomegalovirus exposure and HLA in healthy donors (dated by TCRdb to the late 2010s). For the wider study: According to a later analysis, the roughly 130 validation repertoires were produced on the same platform as the roughly 600 repertoires of the first cohort. Along with the approximately 650-subject first cohort, a separate validation cohort of around 120 different subjects was used. The study aimed to test whether cataloging public T cell receptors could reveal signatures of past pathogen exposure. High-throughput TCR immunosequencing, statistical association of individual TCRs with disease status, and machine learning were combined to predict cytomegalovirus infection status. On the study overall, not on this receptor specifically: Subsequent analysis determined that TCRs grouped into clusters in the first cohort also showed a tendency toward co-occurrence across the roughly 120 validation repertoires, and about 93% of cluster scores exceeded 0. Most TCR sequences were observed very rarely across donors, whereas some public TCRs were present in many individuals. A later analysis had no HLA typing for the validation cohort, so co-occurrence there was scored across all 130 or so repertoires. Cytomegalovirus status was reported to be diagnosed by the classifier with high specificity and sensitivity in both the original and validation cohorts. A few of the identified cytomegalovirus-associated TCR beta chains were confirmed in vitro to be specific for cytomegalovirus antigens. The study listed 150 to 200 TCR beta chains as associated with cytomegalovirus. According to the authors, the approach could potentially be generalized to other disease states and immunological phenotypes.

A remark on this clone: Its binding antigen is unknown. Base quality data are lacking; no much larger clone is found one base away.

The donors belonged to the validation cohort of about 130 subjects, which was separate from the approximately 610-subject first cohort. Receptors were amplified or captured by the immunoSEQ multiplex PCR assay. As for how the authors treated the data: A statistical classification framework was built for diagnosing cytomegalovirus status from the catalog of TCR beta chain sequences. In TCRdb, the immuneACCESS table is reduced to in-frame sequences with V and J assigned. These tables do not hold every clone; where another copy was compared, an unresolved V gene accounts for under half, and the others remain unexplained. The V and J calls and clone size are taken from that table; D and trimming were inferred from the DNA. This sample lists fewer than 200,000 clones; more than 75% were detected once. The ten largest clones take up around 7.2% of the sample. The CDR3 covers 15 residues, taking in both the cysteine and the phenylalanine. Only CDR3 DNA remains: 45 bases, in frame from the first base. V loses 2 bases at its end and J loses 8 bases; junction bases beyond the gene matches: 6. Taken from the germline V gene, the CDR1 and CDR2 loops are MNHEY and SVGAGI.

The sequenced sample was PBMCs. Rearrangement joined TRBV6-5 to TRBJ1-6, with TRBD1 identical over 7 junction bases. The clonotype originates from a man aged 25-45 years in good health and CMV-seropositive. The sequence in DNA is TGTGCCAGCAGTTACGCGGGACAGTTGGATTCACCCCTCCACTTT. Its protein reads: CASSYAGQLDSPLHF.